This TCR beta chain was identified in a study of Ad26.COV2.S vaccination and SARS-CoV-2 variants. Germline V gives CDR1 SGDLS, CDR2 YYNGEE. The CDR3 is 17 residues long. The V gene end was trimmed by 5 bases and the J gene end by 0 bases; junction bases not matched to a gene: 8. Treatment noted: 15 to 20 received Ad26.COV2.S at low or high dose, single or two shots; about five received placebo; per-sample allocation not given. At day 63 after the first vaccine or placebo injection, samples were drawn. Data came from immunoSEQ multiplex PCR; TCRdb stores just in-frame clones and leaves some out. The sample records around 450,000 clones, roughly 87% being singletons.

The sequenced sample was peripheral blood, obtained in a trial of Ad26.COV2.S vaccine versus placebo. The V gene is TRBV9, the J gene TRBJ2-6, with 7 bases matching TRBD2. This TCR derives from a person aged 18-65 years who received the Ad26.COV2.S COVID-19 vaccine or a placebo. The CDR3 DNA sequence: TGTGCCAGCAGGAGCGGGGATCGTTTCTCTGGGGCCAACGTCCTGACTTTC. It encodes CASRSGDRFSGANVLTF.